The clone carrying this T cell receptor (beta chain) was seen a few times. These data are taken from a study of a mutant IDH1 vaccine in newly diagnosed glioma. Method: immunoSEQ multiplex PCR; TCRdb's copy keeps in-frame clones and lacks some. The sample holds tens of thousands of clones; roughly 80% are singletons and the top ten take under 20%. Sample time point: baseline, week 1 (first vaccination visit). Sample treatment: pre-vaccination baseline after standard-of-care therapy. The J segment lost 3 bases and the V segment lost 8 bases, leaving 10 bases of the junction unmatched. This CDR3 region has 15 residues. Germline CDR1 and CDR2: LNHDA and SQIVND (reference sequence).

The rearrangement uses TRBV19 and TRBJ1-2; 9 bases map to TRBD1. The specimen was PBMCs, collected from a glioma patient treated with radiotherapy, temozolomide or both. The receptor was derived from a man in his late teens or twenties with glioma. CDR3: CASVDRGGLDYGYTF. In DNA form, the CDR3 reads TGTGCCAGTGTGGACAGGGGCGGGTTGGACTATGGCTACACCTTC.